Below are 21 T cell receptor beta chains sequenced from a single sample in a study of glioma-infiltrating T cells after dendritic cell vaccination. Repertoires were generated with immunoSEQ multiplex PCR, while TCRdb's copy carries only in-frame clones and drops some. The data show 90,000 to 100,000 clones, 70% to 80% seen once. The sequencing used blood, collected before dendritic cell vaccination. These receptors were collected from a human donor with glioblastoma.

The gene calls are TRBV19 and TRBJ1-2, with D possibly matching TRBD1 (6 bases). The CDR3 contains 16 residues. Per germline, CDR1 LNHDA and CDR2 SQIVND (reference sequence). Trimming pared 6 bases from V and 6 bases from J, leaving 23 bases between. CDR3 sequence: CASSLDAQGIGDGYTF. As DNA, the CDR3 is TGTGCCAGTAGCCTTGACGCGCAGGGGATCGGGGATGGCTACACCTTC.

The J gene is TRBJ2-3, the V gene TRBV6-4, with TRBD2 matching 9 bases. This CDR3 comprises 15 residues. V lost 3 bases, J lost 4 bases, and 5 bases stayed unmatched. Germline lookup yields CDR1 MRHNA and CDR2 SNTAGT. Here the CDR3 DNA reads TGTGCCAGCAGTGATACCGCGGGGGGGCCAGATACGCAGTATTTT. Encoded protein: CASSDTAGGPDTQYF.

The chain is built from TRBV5-1 and TRBJ2-3; D uncertain. The germline CDR1 and CDR2 sequences are SGHRS and YFSETQ. CDR3 length: 14 residues. V was pared by 3 bases and J by 2 bases, with 10 bases between. CDR3 bases: TGCGCCAGCAGCTCCTTACTAAACACAGATACGCAGTATTTT. Translating it yields CASSSLLNTDTQYF.

The rearrangement joins TRBV15 to TRBJ2-1; TRBD2 matches at 7 bases. Germline loops: CDR1 LNHNV, CDR2 YYDKDF (reference sequence). There are 13 residues in the CDR3. After removal of 1 base from V and 8 bases from J, the junction contained 2 bases not matched to a gene. CDR3 region: CATSRGLADEQFF. The CDR3 region has the DNA TGTGCCACCAGCAGAGGGCTAGCGGATGAGCAGTTCTTC.

The chain carries TRBV6-5 and TRBJ1-2; TRBD1 might be the D (6 bases). Per the germline V gene, CDR1 is MNHEY and CDR2 is SVGAGI. V was shortened by 0 bases and J by 4 bases, with 12 bases between the two germline ends. The length of the CDR3 is 15 residues. CDR3 sequence: CASSYSGGLFYGYTF. In DNA form, the CDR3 reads TGTGCCAGCAGTTACTCCGGGGGGCTATTCTATGGCTACACCTTC.

The chain links TRBV6-5 to TRBJ1-6; TRBD1 matches at 8 bases. Germline loops: CDR1 MNHEY, CDR2 SVGAGI. The CDR3 has 16 residues. With V trimmed by 2 bases and J by 9 bases, 9 bases remained unmatched. CDR3 sequence: CASSYGVGTGFSPLHF. The CDR3, as DNA: TGTGCCAGCAGTTACGGTGTAGGGACAGGATTTTCACCCCTCCACTTT.

The chain has TRBV28 and TRBJ2-7, with 12 bases that match TRBD2. CDR1 is MDHEN and CDR2 is SYDVKM in the germline V gene. The CDR3 is 15 amino acids. V lost 4 bases to trimming and J lost 2 bases; unmatched junction nucleotides: 3. CDR3 DNA: TGTGCCAGCAGTTCACTAGCGGGAGGCCCCTACGAGCAGTACTTC. This gives the protein CASSSLAGGPYEQYF.

The rearrangement uses TRBV10-3 and TRBJ2-7, with TRBD1 matching 12 bases. CDR1 is ENHRY and CDR2 is SYGVKD in the germline V gene. The CDR3 covers 16 residues. V was pared by 5 bases and J by 3 bases, with 8 bases of the junction left unmatched. CDR3 DNA sequence: TGTGCCATCAGTTCATCCGGGACAGGGGGCATCTACGAGCAGTACTTC. This codes for CAISSSGTGGIYEQYF.

The chain is built from TRBV6-5 and TRBJ1-2; 9 bases line up with TRBD1. This CDR3 region has 15 residues. Trimming took 6 bases from V and 6 from J; bases not matched to a gene: 11. Germline V gene data show CDR1 as MNHEY and CDR2 as SVGAGI. CDR3 DNA sequence: TGTGCCAGCAGAAAAAACCCCGGACAGGGGAATGGCTACACCTTC. This codes for CASRKNPGQGNGYTF.

The gene calls are TRBV7-3 and TRBJ2-2, with 7 bases identical to TRBD2. CDR3 length: 14 residues. V was clipped by 5 bases and J by 4 bases; unmatched bases: 4. CDR1 SGHTA and CDR2 FQGTGA come from the germline V gene. CDR3 DNA: TGTGCCAGCAGCCGTGGGGGGGGCACCGGGGAGCTGTTTTTT. This codes for CASSRGGGTGELFF.

CDR3 protein: CASSAAGHQPQHF. The CDR3 nucleotides are TGTGCCAGCAGTGCCGCAGGGCATCAGCCCCAGCATTTT. The V gene is TRBV6-1, the J gene TRBJ1-5; weak D call: TRBD1 (5 bases). This CDR3 has 13 residues. V lost 4 bases and J lost 5, with 9 bases in between. CDR1 is MNHNS and CDR2 is SASEGT in the germline V gene.

J is TRBJ1-5 and V is TRBV7-9; D unclear. The CDR3 runs to 18 residues. The ends were cut back, 2 bases at V and 1 base at J, with 18 bases in the middle. Germline values: CDR1 SEHNR, CDR2 FQNEAQ (reference sequence). The DNA of the CDR3 is TGTGCCAGCAGCTTATTGACGGGCTTGTCGGGGAGCAATCAGCCCCAGCATTTT. Translated: CASSLLTGLSGSNQPQHF.

The rearrangement links TRBV7-3 to TRBJ2-3; tentative D call: TRBD2 (6 bases). Per germline, CDR1 SGHTA and CDR2 FQGTGA. The length of the CDR3 is 13 residues. Trimming removed 4 bases from V and 4 bases from J, with 9 bases in between. This chain's CDR3 is CASSSGGADTQYF. The CDR3 DNA follows: TGTGCCAGCAGCTCCGGAGGGGCAGATACGCAGTATTTT. Combining the CDR3 with reference TRBV7-3 and TRBJ2-3 gives the whole variable domain GAGVSQTPSNKVTEKGKYVELRCDPISGHTALYWYRQSLGQGPEFLIYFQGTGAADDSGLPNDRFFAVRPEGSVSTLKIQRTERGDSAVYLCASSSGGADTQYFGPGTRLTVL.

The chain uses TRBV6-6 and TRBJ2-7, with D perhaps TRBD1 (5 bases). Germline loops: CDR1 MNHNY, CDR2 SVGAGI (reference sequence). Trimming left V 4 bases short and J 2 bases short, with 9 bases between. The CDR3 has 13 residues. The CDR3 region has the DNA TGTGCCAGCAGTTCGGACACTACCTACGAGCAGTACTTC. Translating it yields CASSSDTTYEQYF.

The rearrangement uses TRBV2 and TRBJ1-3; the D gene is possibly TRBD1 (6 bases). V lost 2 bases and J 3 bases, leaving 11 bases between the germline ends. The germline V gene has CDR1 SNHLY and CDR2 FYNNEI. The CDR3 runs 15 residues. DNA of the CDR3: TGTGCCAGCAGTGAACAGGGGCTAGTTGGAAACACCATATATTTT. Translation gives CASSEQGLVGNTIYF.

This clone was recorded a few times. The chain carries TRBV6-5 and TRBJ1-1; D ambiguous. Germline V gene sequence: CDR1 MNHEY, CDR2 SVGAGI. The length of the CDR3 is 13 residues. V lost 8 bases and J 3 bases, leaving 13 bases between the germline ends. The CDR3 reads CASLFTVDTEAFF. CDR3 in DNA: TGTGCCAGCCTCTTCACGGTGGACACTGAAGCTTTCTTT.

The V and J genes are TRBV19 and TRBJ1-1; D call uncertain. The CDR3 covers 16 residues. V lost 1 base to trimming and J lost 1 base, with 13 bases between them. Germline V gives CDR1 LNHDA, CDR2 SQIVND (reference sequence). This chain's CDR3 is CASSIAEGRTNTEAFF. As DNA, the CDR3 is TGTGCCAGTAGTATAGCGGAGGGTAGAACGAACACTGAAGCTTTCTTT.

This clone has only one observation. This sequence joins TRBV7-2 and TRBJ2-1, with TRBD2 identical over 13 bases. Trimming at V came to 5 bases and at J to 8 bases, leaving 12 bases not matched to a gene. This CDR3 has 17 residues. Germline assignment: CDR1 SGHTA and CDR2 FQGNSA. In nucleotides, the CDR3 is TGTGCCAGCAGCGAATTCAAGACTAGCGGGAGGATCTATGAGCAGTTCTTC. Amino acids: CASSEFKTSGRIYEQFF.

The V call is TRBV6-6, the J call TRBJ1-2, with 7 bases fitting TRBD1. CDR3 length: 14 amino acids. The germline V gene encodes CDR1 MNHNY and CDR2 SVGAGI (reference sequence). V was pared by 5 bases and J by 7 bases, with 10 bases of the junction left unmatched. CDR3 loop: CASSASTGDCGYTF. CDR3 nucleotides: TGTGCCAGCAGTGCATCTACAGGGGATTGTGGCTACACCTTC.

The chain recombines TRBV6-1 with TRBJ2-1; TRBD2 agrees at 7 bases. V trimming: 3 bases; J trimming: 8 bases; junction bases outside the gene matches: 7. This CDR3 contains 14 residues. Germline V gene sequence: CDR1 MNHNS, CDR2 SASEGT. This CDR3 is CASSEVGGGDEQFF. CDR3 bases: TGTGCCAGCAGTGAGGTCGGTGGGGGGGATGAGCAGTTCTTC.

V gene TRBV5-1 combines with J gene TRBJ2-3; TRBD2 matches 9 bases. Germline trimming cut 3 bases from V and 0 bases from J; bases unmatched to any gene: 8. The germline V gene encodes CDR1 SGHRS and CDR2 YFSETQ. This CDR3 has 17 residues. The CDR3 here is CASSYRASGESTDTQYF. DNA of the CDR3: TGCGCCAGCAGCTACCGTGCTAGCGGGGAGAGCACAGATACGCAGTATTTT.